This T cell receptor (beta chain) was sequenced for a study of OX40 agonist ivuxolimab in advanced cancers. Study-wide context: At 0.01 to 10 mg/kg, ivuxolimab was administered intravenously to patients every 2 weeks.

Peripheral blood came from all dose cohorts at three timepoints. Notes on the study in general: Among the lowest levels of clonal expansion were found in partial responders at 0.1-3.0 mg/kg.

Germline CDR1 is MNHNY and CDR2 is SVGAGI (reference sequence). Between the trimmed V and J ends, which lost 2 bases and 5 bases, there was a span of 15 bases. The CDR3 loop spans 15 amino acids. Turning to this clone: The antigen is unknown.

Libraries were prepared by immunoSEQ multiplex PCR; TCRdb keeps only in-frame clonotypes and omits some of them. The table records tens of thousands of clones, 86% of them present only once. The chain recombines TRBV6-6 with TRBJ1-1, with D uncertain. Specimen: CD4+ or CD8+ T cells sorted from blood, collected in a trial of the OX40 agonist ivuxolimab. The source is an adult with an advanced solid tumor such as melanoma, head and neck, liver or kidney cancer. The CDR3 nucleotides read TGTGCCAGCAGTTACGGGAGCCCACAGTATACTGAAGCTTTCTTT. This gives the protein CASSYGSPQYTEAFF.